The 24 T cell receptor beta chains given below trace back to one sample, sequenced in a study of OX40 agonist ivuxolimab in advanced cancers. Measured with immunoSEQ multiplex PCR; TCRdb has only the in-frame clones, and not every one. Counted here are 45,000 to 55,000 clones, 81% occurring once; the ten biggest clones make up almost 6.5%. The specimen comprised CD4+ or CD8+ T cells sorted from blood, sampled in a trial of the OX40 agonist ivuxolimab. These receptors were collected from an adult with an advanced solid tumor such as melanoma, head and neck, liver or kidney cancer.

The rearrangement links TRBV5-1 to TRBJ1-1; D remains ambiguous. Trimming stripped 0 bases from V and 6 bases from J, with 9 bases between. From germline, CDR1 is SGHRS and CDR2 YFSETQ. The CDR3 runs to 13 residues. The CDR3 loop is CASSLADFSEAFF. For the CDR3, the DNA is TGCGCCAGCAGCTTGGCAGACTTCTCTGAAGCTTTCTTT.

Note on this clone: Different DNA sequences within this sample yield the same CDR3. The chain employs TRBV29-1 and TRBJ1-2; D not certain. V was cut by 1 base and J by 6 bases, with 3 bases left in between. Germline assignment: CDR1 SQVTM and CDR2 ANQGSEA. The CDR3 is made up of 10 amino acids. CDR3 protein: CSVEANGYTF. The CDR3 nucleotides read TGCAGCGTTGAAGCCAATGGCTACACCTTC. Full variable domain (rest looked up from reference TRBV29-1 and TRBJ1-2): SAVISQKPSRDICQRGTSLTIQCQVDSQVTMMFWYRQQPGQSLTLIATANQGSEATYESGFVIDKFPISRPNLTFSTLTVSNMSPEDSSIYLCSVEANGYTFGSGTRLTVV.

This sequence joins TRBV14 and TRBJ2-5; the match to TRBD1 covers 7 bases. V trimming: 5 bases; J trimming: 3 bases; junction bases outside the gene matches: 0. Germline CDR1 SGHDN, CDR2 FVKESK. The CDR3 has 12 residues. The CDR3 region is CASSGTEETQYF. CDR3 DNA: TGTGCCAGCAGCGGGACAGAAGAGACCCAGTACTTC.

The rearrangement uses TRBV19 and TRBJ1-1; maybe TRBD1 (5 bases). Germline lookup yields CDR1 LNHDA and CDR2 SQIVND (reference sequence). The CDR3 is made up of 15 amino acids. Trimming shortened V by 6 bases and J by 4 bases, and 18 bases separated the two germline ends. CDR3 sequence (DNA): TGTGCCAGTAGACCCATTTGGGGGATGAGCACTGAAGCTTTCTTT. This codes for CASRPIWGMSTEAFF. Combining the CDR3 with reference TRBV19 and TRBJ1-1 gives the whole variable domain DGGITQSPKYLFRKEGQNVTLSCEQNLNHDAMYWYRQDPGQGLRLIYYSQIVNDFQKGDIAEGYSVSREKKESFPLTVTSAQKNPTAFYLCASRPIWGMSTEAFFGQGTRLTVV.

J is TRBJ1-2 and V is TRBV13; D might be TRBD1 (6 bases). The CDR3 totals 16 residues. Germline V CDR1 and CDR2: PRHDT, FYEKMQ (reference sequence). The germline V and J ends were trimmed by 5 bases and 4 bases, with 20 bases remaining between them. The CDR3: CASSPQGRGGFYGYTF. The CDR3 region has the DNA TGTGCCAGCAGCCCACAGGGAAGGGGGGGCTTCTATGGCTACACCTTC.

This clone showed up just once. The chain couples TRBV27 to TRBJ1-1, with a possible D match to TRBD1 (5 bases). There are 15 residues in the CDR3. Per germline, CDR1 MNHEY and CDR2 SMNVEV (reference sequence). V was cut by 2 bases and J by 4 bases, with 14 bases left in between. CDR3 coding DNA: TGTGCCAGCAGTTTAAGACAGCGGGCGGTCACTGAAGCTTTCTTT. Its protein product is CASSLRQRAVTEAFF.

The table lists this clone with a count of one. The gene calls are TRBV5-1 and TRBJ1-1; D call uncertain. The CDR3 runs 12 residues. CDR1 and CDR2 from the germline V gene are SGHRS and YFSETQ. V lost 5 bases, J lost 5 bases, and 10 bases lay in between. The DNA of the CDR3 is TGCGCCAGCAGTTTGCAGAGAACTGAAGCTTTCTTT. It is translated as CASSLQRTEAFF.

This rearrangement joins TRBV7-6 to TRBJ1-2; D remains ambiguous. This CDR3 comprises 14 residues. V was shortened by 1 base and J by 5 bases, with 11 bases between the two germline ends. Per the germline V gene, CDR1 is SGHVS and CDR2 is FNYEAQ. In nucleotides, the CDR3 is TGTGCCAGCAGCTTAGATCCGAGGGCATATGGCTACACCTTC. Encoded protein: CASSLDPRAYGYTF.

Within the sample, this clone is medium-sized. This chain connects TRBV7-2 to TRBJ2-7; 11 nucleotides line up with TRBD2. After removal of 5 bases from V and 0 bases from J, the junction contained 3 bases not matched to a gene. Germline-derived CDR1 and CDR2 are SGHTA and FQGNSA. The CDR3 sequence is 15 residues long. DNA of the CDR3: TGTGCCAGCAGCCTTACTAGCGGGAGCTCCTACGAGCAGTACTTC. Translating gives CASSLTSGSSYEQYF.

This chain links TRBV7-2 with TRBJ2-5; D perhaps matches TRBD2 (6 bases). The germline V gene has CDR1 SGHTA and CDR2 FQGNSA. V gave up 2 bases and J gave up 2 bases, with 12 bases separating them. The CDR3 has 15 amino acids. The CDR3 DNA reads as TGTGCCAGCAGCTTAACGCGGGGCTTACAAGAGACCCAGTACTTC. This sequence encodes CASSLTRGLQETQYF.

This chain links TRBV6-5 with TRBJ1-1; no clear D. The CDR3 contains 14 residues. The V gene's germline CDR1 is MNHEY and CDR2 SVGAGI. Trimming cost V 6 bases and J 2 bases, with 13 bases left between them. The CDR3, as DNA: TGTGCCAGCAGATCCACCGGGCCCAACACTGAAGCTTTCTTT. Translation gives CASRSTGPNTEAFF.

The chain employs TRBV5-6 and TRBJ1-2; D remains unclear. The germline V gene has CDR1 SGHDT and CDR2 YYEEEE. This CDR3 comprises 13 residues. Trimming removed 0 bases at V and 4 bases at J, with 7 bases between. The CDR3 loop reads CASSLAASYGYTF. The CDR3 DNA sequence: TGTGCCAGCAGCTTGGCGGCGTCCTATGGCTACACCTTC.

This chain joins TRBV27 and TRBJ2-3; possible D gene TRBD1, 5 bases. CDR1 and CDR2 (germline): MNHEY, SMNVEV (reference sequence). With 5 bases removed from V and 0 bases from J, the gap between germline ends came to 36 bases. The CDR3 has 23 residues. CDR3 in DNA: TGTGCCAGCAGTCTAACAATGACCGACCCGGACAACAGAAGTCAGAGGAGCACAGATACGCAGTATTTT. Translating it yields CASSLTMTDPDNRSQRSTDTQYF.

The rearrangement links TRBV12-2 to TRBJ2-5; the D call in the table, TRBD1, was not verified against the DNA. TRBV12-2 is annotated as a pseudogene. CDR3 size: 14 residues. CDR3 loop: CASRSPPRVETQYF. The CDR3 DNA is TGTGCAAGTCGCTCCCCCCCCAGGGTAGAGACCCAGTACTTC.

The V gene is TRBV2, the J gene TRBJ2-7; D possibly corresponds to TRBD2 (6 bases). V was shortened by 5 bases and J by 2 bases, with 10 bases between the two germline ends. The V gene's germline CDR1 is SNHLY and CDR2 FYNNEI. This CDR3 region has 13 residues. CDR3 sequence reads: CASSPGRAYEQYF. The DNA of the CDR3 is TGTGCCAGCAGTCCCGGGAGAGCCTACGAGCAGTACTTC.

The chain employs TRBV4-1 and TRBJ1-6; no definite D call. CDR1 is MGHRA and CDR2 is YSYEKL in the germline V gene. V lost 3 bases to trimming and J lost 9 bases, with 9 bases between them. This CDR3 has 13 amino acids. The CDR3 DNA is TGCGCCAGCAGCCATATAGGGCGTTCACCCCTCCACTTT. Translating gives CASSHIGRSPLHF.

This clone is deemed medium-sized. V usage is TRBV4-1 and J usage is TRBJ1-1, with D uncertain. This CDR3 region has 14 residues. With 1 base removed from V and 1 base from J, the gap between germline ends came to 7 bases. Germline V gives CDR1 MGHRA, CDR2 YSYEKL. In DNA form, the CDR3 reads TGCGCCAGCAGCCAAGTCGCCACGAACACTGAAGCTTTCTTT. Protein: CASSQVATNTEAFF.

The genes are TRBV5-1 and TRBJ2-3; D is possibly TRBD2 (5 bases). Germline CDR1 is SGHRS and CDR2 is YFSETQ. This CDR3 has 14 amino acids. Trimming removed 2 bases at V and 3 bases at J, with 10 bases between. CDR3 in DNA: TGCGCCAGCAGCTTCGGGGAGATAACAGATACGCAGTATTTT. Translation gives CASSFGEITDTQYF.

CDR3 sequence: CASSLDTPVQYV. The DNA of the CDR3 is TGTGCCAGCAGCTTGGACACCCCCGTGCAGTACGTC. The chain has TRBV7-9 and TRBJ2-7; D is perhaps TRBD1 (5 bases). The CDR3 sequence is 12 residues long. Trimming left V 3 bases short and J 9 bases short, with 12 bases between. Germline lookup yields CDR1 SEHNR and CDR2 FQNEAQ (reference sequence).

The chain uses TRBV19 and TRBJ1-5; unclear D gene. The CDR3 loop spans 15 amino acids. Germline-derived CDR1 and CDR2 are LNHDA and SQIVND (reference sequence). Trimming pared 7 bases from V and 4 bases from J, leaving 17 bases between. The DNA for the CDR3 is TGTGCCAGTAACATCGTGGGGTTGGGAAATCAGCCCCAGCATTTT. Translating it yields CASNIVGLGNQPQHF.

This clone has just a few counts. The chain joins TRBV7-2 to TRBJ1-1, with D unresolved. The ends were cut back, 5 bases at V and 3 bases at J, with 7 bases in the middle. The germline V gene has CDR1 SGHTA and CDR2 FQGNSA. CDR3 length equals 12 residues. CDR3 DNA sequence: TGTGCCAGCAGCACAACCTACACTGAAGCTTTCTTT. Protein: CASSTTYTEAFF. Supplemented by reference TRBV7-2 and TRBJ1-1, the full variable domain reads GAGVSQSPSNKVTEKGKDVELRCDPISGHTALYWYRQSLGQGLEFLIYFQGNSAPDKSGLPSDRFSAERTGGSVSTLTIQRTQQEDSAVYLCASSTTYTEAFFGQGTRLTVV.

The chain has TRBV27 and TRBJ2-2; TRBD2 is a possible D gene (7 bases). The CDR3 runs 14 residues. The germline gives CDR1 MNHEY, CDR2 SMNVEV (reference sequence). V was shortened by 2 bases and J by 5 bases, with 9 bases between the two germline ends. CDR3 sequence (DNA): TGTGCCAGCAGTTTAGGGGGGGCAACCGGGGAGCTGTTTTTT. Translating it yields CASSLGGATGELFF.

The rearrangement uses TRBV15 and TRBJ2-5, with D perhaps given as TRBD1 or TRBD2 (6 bases each). Germline V gives CDR1 LNHNV, CDR2 YYDKDF (reference sequence). V was clipped by 6 bases and J by 5 bases, with 19 bases between them. CDR3 length: 15 amino acids. The CDR3 is CATSPEGGRAETQYF. Here the CDR3 DNA reads TGTGCCACCAGTCCAGAGGGGGGTAGAGCGGAGACCCAGTACTTC.

This clone has just a few counts. This chain joins TRBV6-1 and TRBJ2-7, with 10 bases fitting TRBD2. Germline CDR1 MNHNS, CDR2 SASEGT. The CDR3 extends over 15 amino acids. Unmatched junction bases numbered 9, after V lost 8 bases and J lost 2 bases. CDR3 residues: CASRERLAGAYEQYF. CDR3 sequence (DNA): TGTGCCAGCCGAGAGAGACTAGCGGGCGCCTACGAGCAGTACTTC.